These 28 T cell receptor beta chains came from one sample sequenced in a study of T cells in Graves' hyperthyroidism and ophthalmopathy. Regions amplified from RNA transcripts were the TCR beta CDR3 regions. First-round RT-PCR targeting the TCR CDR3 was performed with the HTBI primer set. TCRdb analysed the multiplex PCR reads with MiXCR anew, one entry per CDR3 protein. Of fewer than 700,000 distinct CDR3 sequences in the sample, roughly 18% were seen once. The specimen was blood. Every receptor here comes from a woman aged 18 to 35 with Graves' ophthalmopathy.

Only a few counts were recorded for this clonotype. The chain joins TRBV4-1 to TRBJ2-7, with D unresolved. From germline, CDR1 is MGHRA and CDR2 YSYEKL. V lost 0 bases and J 2 bases, leaving 14 bases between the germline ends. This CDR3 has 16 amino acids. CDR3 sequence reads: CASSQESLMQTYEQYF. The CDR3 DNA follows: TGCGCCAGCAGCCAAGAGTCCCTGATGCAGACCTACGAGCAGTACTTC.

On this clonotype itself: A much more abundant neighbour one base away suggests this may be a read error. The genes are TRBV6-1 and TRBJ2-7, with D tentatively TRBD1 (6 bases). The CDR3 contains 15 residues. Germline V gene data show CDR1 as MNHNS and CDR2 as SASEGT. This CDR3 is CATSGRQASSYEQYF. In nucleotides, the CDR3 is TGTGCCACCAGTGGTAGACAGGCGAGCTCCTACGAGCAGTACTTC.

This clonotype was found a few times. This rearrangement joins TRBV7-6 to TRBJ2-1; 7 positions agree with TRBD1. J was trimmed by 8 bases and V by 4 bases; bases with no gene match: 8. This CDR3 region has 14 residues. CDR1 and CDR2 from the germline V gene are SGHVS and FNYEAQ. The CDR3 is CASSSLSGGHEQFF. The CDR3, as DNA: TGTGCCAGCAGCTCCCTGTCAGGGGGACATGAGCAGTTCTTC.

This clonotype was seen a few times. The rearrangement uses TRBV6-1 and TRBJ2-3; D not resolved. Germline V lookup: CDR1 MNHNS, CDR2 SASEGT. With 5 bases removed from V and 0 bases from J, the gap between germline ends came to 9 bases. The CDR3 is 14 amino acids. CDR3 bases: TGTGCCAGCAGTCTGGCCAAGAGCACAGATACGCAGTATTTT. This encodes CASSLAKSTDTQYF.

This clonotype occurred many times. V gene TRBV7-3 combines with J gene TRBJ1-5, with 7 bases that match TRBD1. V trimming: 5 bases; J trimming: 5 bases; junction bases outside the gene matches: 3. CDR1 is SGHTA, CDR2 FQGTGA, per germline. The CDR3 has 13 residues. CDR3 amino acids: CASSDREHQPQHF. Written as DNA, the CDR3 is TGTGCCAGCAGCGACAGGGAACATCAGCCCCAGCATTTT.

This clonotype was counted at least ten times. The rearrangement links TRBV27 to TRBJ2-7; 7 bases align to TRBD2. V was clipped by 2 bases and J by 1 base; unmatched bases: 5. The CDR3 is 15 residues long. In germline, CDR1 is MNHEY, CDR2 SMNVEV (reference sequence). The CDR3 DNA sequence: TGTGCCAGCAGTTTAAGCGGGGCGGGTTCCTACGAGCAGTACTTC. Encoded protein: CASSLSGAGSYEQYF.

The chain joins TRBV18 to TRBJ1-6; D remains ambiguous. CDR1 and CDR2 from the germline V gene are KGHSH and LQKENI. The CDR3 length is 16 residues. Trimming cost V 3 bases and J 3 bases, with 12 bases left between them. Here the CDR3 DNA reads TGTGCCAGCTCACCCCCCGGAAGGTACTATAATTCACCCCTCCACTTT. Amino acids: CASSPPGRYYNSPLHF.

The rearrangement joins TRBV7-9 to TRBJ1-6; the D gene is possibly TRBD1 (6 bases). Germline assignment: CDR1 SEHNR and CDR2 FQNEAQ (reference sequence). The germline V and J ends were trimmed by 5 bases and 7 bases, with 18 bases remaining between them. The CDR3 has 16 residues. CDR3 sequence: CASSPPGGGRNSPLHF. CDR3 nucleotide sequence: TGTGCCAGCAGCCCCCCCGGCGGGGGCCGAAATTCACCCCTCCACTTT. The full variable domain, with the rest looked up from reference TRBV7-9 and TRBJ1-6, is DTGVSQNPRHKITKRGQNVTFRCDPISEHNRLYWYRQTLGQGPEFLTYFQNEAQLEKSRLLSDRFSAERPKGSFSTLEIQRTEQGDSAMYLCASSPPGGGRNSPLHFGNGTRLTVT.

The CDR3 reads CASKGETNTEAFF. The CDR3 region has the DNA TGCGCCAGCAAAGGGGAGACGAACACTGAAGCTTTCTTT. The chain uses TRBV4-3 and TRBJ1-1; maybe TRBD1 (5 bases). The CDR3 length is 13 residues. The germline V gene encodes CDR1 LGHNA and CDR2 YSLEER. V was shortened by 7 bases and J by 1 base, with 10 bases between the two germline ends.

This clonotype was seen only a few times. V gene TRBV19 combines with J gene TRBJ1-1, with D perhaps matching TRBD1 (5 bases). This CDR3 comprises 13 residues. The V gene lost 8 bases and the J gene lost 1 base, with 11 bases spanning the gap. Germline CDR1 LNHDA, CDR2 SQIVND (reference sequence). DNA of the CDR3: TGTGCCAGTGGAGCCACAGGGAACACTGAAGCTTTCTTT. Residues: CASGATGNTEAFF.

V usage is TRBV5-6 and J usage is TRBJ1-4, with 10 bases lining up with TRBD1. Trimming at V came to 4 bases and at J to 13 bases, leaving 10 bases not matched to a gene. Germline V gene sequence: CDR1 SGHDT, CDR2 YYEEEE. The CDR3 sequence is 14 residues long. The CDR3 here is CASSPYTGTGVLFF. The CDR3 DNA reads as TGTGCCAGCAGCCCGTATACCGGGACAGGGGTACTGTTTTTT.

This clonotype was picked up a small number of times. This sequence joins TRBV6-1 and TRBJ2-1; no definite D call. Germline V gene data show CDR1 as MNHNS and CDR2 as SASEGT. Trimming took 6 bases from V and 6 from J, leaving 12 bases between them. The CDR3 has 13 residues. The CDR3 coding sequence is TGTGCCAGCAGAGGCTTAGAGGTCAATGAGCAGTTCTTC. It translates to CASRGLEVNEQFF.

In its sample, this clonotype was seen many times. J is TRBJ2-1 and V is TRBV6-5, with 9 bases identical to TRBD2. The ends lost 2 bases at V and 4 bases at J; junction bases unmatched: 24. Germline V gene data show CDR1 as MNHEY and CDR2 as SVGAGI. The CDR3 totals 22 residues. CDR3 sequence reads: CASSYGPAGGQDSNVLYNEQFF. The CDR3 DNA sequence: TGTGCCAGCAGTTACGGGCCAGCGGGGGGCCAAGACTCCAATGTCTTATACAATGAGCAGTTCTTC.

The chain has TRBV20-1 and TRBJ1-4; perhaps TRBD1 as D (6 bases). The length of the CDR3 is 12 residues. Trimming pared 8 bases from V and 6 bases from J, leaving 13 bases between. Germline CDR1 and CDR2: DFQATT and SNEGSKA (reference sequence). The CDR3 DNA follows: TGCAGTCCGCAGGGGCCGGATGAAAAACTGTTTTTT. It is translated as CSPQGPDEKLFF.

The CDR3 nucleotides read TGCGCCAGTGGCGGGGGGGACCAAGGCACAGATACGCAGTATTTT. It is translated as CASGGGDQGTDTQYF. The rearrangement uses TRBV5-1 and TRBJ2-3; TRBD2 aligns across 9 bases. The ends lost 8 bases at V and 1 base at J; junction bases unmatched: 8. The germline CDR1 and CDR2 sequences are SGHRS and YFSETQ. This CDR3 contains 15 residues.

This clonotype was seen many times. The chain has TRBV28 and TRBJ1-1; unclear D gene. This CDR3 has 13 amino acids. Germline V gives CDR1 MDHEN, CDR2 SYDVKM. The ends were cut back, 3 bases at V and 5 bases at J, with 10 bases in the middle. CDR3 in amino acids: CASSFLGPTEAFF. The CDR3 nucleotides read TGTGCCAGCAGTTTTCTTGGACCGACTGAAGCTTTCTTT.

In this sample, this clonotype turned up a few times. This rearrangement joins TRBV12-3 or TRBV12-4 to TRBJ1-5; TRBD1 matches at 9 bases. This CDR3 has 14 residues. With V trimmed by 4 bases and J by 7 bases, 5 bases remained unmatched. CDR3 region: CASSSGQGWQPQHF. CDR3 nucleotides: TGTGCCAGCAGTTCGGGACAGGGTTGGCAGCCCCAGCATTTT.

V gene TRBV5-4 combines with J gene TRBJ2-7, with a possible D match to TRBD2 (6 bases). The CDR3 consists of 17 residues. CDR1 SGHNT and CDR2 YYREEE come from the germline V gene (reference sequence). Trimming cost V 0 bases and J 2 bases, with 18 bases left between them. Written as DNA, the CDR3 is TGTGCCAGCAGCTTGGCGGGCGGGGTGCGGCAAGCCTACGAGCAGTACTTC. Its translation is CASSLAGGVRQAYEQYF.

CDR3 in amino acids: CASSEWDNTDTQYF. Here the CDR3 DNA reads TGTGCCAGCAGTGAATGGGACAACACAGATACGCAGTATTTT. The V call is TRBV6-1, the J call TRBJ2-3; a weak D match, TRBD1 (6 bases). Germline V lookup: CDR1 MNHNS, CDR2 SASEGT. Trimming removed 2 bases from V and 2 bases from J, with 8 bases in between. The CDR3 contains 14 residues.

This clonotype was recorded a few times. This chain connects TRBV7-8 to TRBJ1-2; perhaps TRBD1 as D (5 bases). The V gene lost 5 bases and the J gene lost 5 bases, with 12 bases spanning the gap. The length of the CDR3 is 13 residues. The germline V gene encodes CDR1 SGHVS and CDR2 FQNEAQ. The CDR3 spells CASSGAGGYGYTF. Written as DNA, the CDR3 is TGTGCCAGCAGCGGGGCGGGGGGTTATGGCTACACCTTC.

Many counts were recorded for this clonotype. CDR3 nucleotide sequence: TGCAGTGCTAGGGGACTGGGGGGCTACGAGCAGTACTTC. It codes for CSARGLGGYEQYF. J is TRBJ2-7 and V is TRBV20-1; D perhaps matches TRBD2 (6 bases). The V and J ends lost 3 bases and 3 bases respectively, with 12 bases between them. This CDR3 contains 13 residues. Looked up from germline, CDR1 is DFQATT and CDR2 is SNEGSKA (reference sequence).

This clonotype came up many times. J is TRBJ1-2 and V is TRBV20-1, with 7 positions matching TRBD1. The V gene end was trimmed by 3 bases and the J gene end by 9 bases; junction bases not matched to a gene: 7. The CDR3 runs 12 residues. The V gene's germline CDR1 is DFQATT and CDR2 SNEGSKA (reference sequence). The CDR3 nucleotides are TGCAGTGCTAGGGTTGACAGGGTGAGCTACACCTTC. This translates into CSARVDRVSYTF.

This clonotype turned up a few times. V gene TRBV19 combines with J gene TRBJ2-3; no clear D. Trimming stripped 5 bases from V and 6 bases from J, with 18 bases between. Germline loops: CDR1 LNHDA, CDR2 SQIVND (reference sequence). The CDR3 has 15 residues. CDR3 amino acids: CASSQPGPSADTQYF. CDR3 in DNA: TGTGCCAGTAGTCAACCGGGCCCTTCAGCGGATACGCAGTATTTT.

This clonotype has a handful of counts. This rearrangement joins TRBV12-3 or TRBV12-4 to TRBJ1-1; TRBD1 matches at 7 bases. The CDR3 is 12 residues long. The V gene end was trimmed by 5 bases and the J gene end by 11 bases; junction bases not matched to a gene: 8. DNA for the CDR3: TGTGCCAGCAGTCCTGGAGGGGGCGGGGCTTTCTTT. Its translation is CASSPGGGGAFF.

The V and J genes are TRBV4-1 and TRBJ1-2; the D gene is possibly TRBD1 (6 bases). The V and J ends lost 1 base and 8 bases respectively, with 14 bases between them. CDR1 MGHRA and CDR2 YSYEKL come from the germline V gene. CDR3 length: 14 residues. The DNA of the CDR3 is TGCGCCAGCAGCCAAGTTGGGGGACATTGGGGCTACACCTTC. It encodes CASSQVGGHWGYTF.

The rearrangement links TRBV15 to TRBJ1-5; 11 positions match TRBD1. In germline, CDR1 is LNHNV, CDR2 YYDKDF (reference sequence). The CDR3 consists of 14 residues. The trim removed 4 bases at V and 9 bases at J, leaving 5 bases unmatched. The CDR3 bases are TGTGCCACCAGCACCCGGACAGGGGGCACGCCCCAGCATTTT. Amino acid sequence: CATSTRTGGTPQHF.

This clonotype has more than one count but fewer than ten. V and J are TRBV4-1 and TRBJ2-7; 9 bases are shared with TRBD2. The CDR3 has 19 residues. Germline V gives CDR1 MGHRA, CDR2 YSYEKL. The V and J ends lost 4 bases and 1 base, in that order; junction bases with no gene match: 17. CDR3 amino acids: CASSPGLAPTPGRSYEQYF. DNA of the CDR3: TGCGCCAGCAGCCCCGGACTAGCGCCCACCCCGGGGCGGTCCTACGAGCAGTACTTC.

This chain joins TRBV12-3 or TRBV12-4 and TRBJ1-1; the D gene is possibly TRBD1 (5 bases). The CDR3 length is 13 residues. V shed 3 bases and J shed 8 bases, with 13 bases lying between them. CDR3 loop: CASSFGGDPEAFF. CDR3 coding DNA: TGTGCCAGCAGTTTTGGAGGGGACCCAGAAGCTTTCTTT.